This paragraph reports one T cell receptor beta chain. Its antigen is unknown. This entry belongs to a study of T cell responses to AZD1222 COVID-19 vaccine. Overall study findings and caveats: Spike-specific TCR breadth and depth both grew after two AZD1222 doses. Repertoire sampling was restricted to post-peak T cell response timepoints.

Only in-frame clones appear in the TCRdb table, and some are missing; sequencing was by immunoSEQ multiplex PCR. The sample shows about 120,000 clones, roughly 88% of them seen only once. The sequences come from peripheral blood, collected on day 0 of AZD1222 vaccination. This TCR was sampled from an adult in good health.

This chain's CDR3 is CASSVAWQSHSGNTIYF. The CDR3 DNA sequence: TGTGCCAGCAGCGTAGCTTGGCAGAGCCACTCTGGAAACACCATATATTTT. V gene TRBV9 combines with J gene TRBJ1-3, with no clear D. CDR3 length: 17 residues. Trimming pared 0 bases from V and 0 bases from J, leaving 13 bases between. Germline V lookup: CDR1 SGDLS, CDR2 YYNGEE.